Described below is a single T cell receptor (beta chain) sequence and its context. This sample stems from a study of T cell repertoires in cytomegalovirus infection. CDR1 is LNHDA and CDR2 is SQIVND in the germline V gene (reference sequence). This CDR3 is built from 14 residues. Deletions cut 6 bases from V and 2 bases from J, with 13 bases between. TCRdb reprocessed the reads via MiXCR and lists one record per CDR3 protein. The table lists around 530,000 distinct CDR3 sequences, approximately 26% of them singletons, with about 13% in the top ten. The sequence came from a human donor in good health (CMV status not recorded). Some clones in this sample may be carry-over from other donors' samples. The V call is TRBV19, the J call TRBJ1-1, with D tentatively TRBD1 (5 bases). Sequencing was carried out using PBMCs. CDR3 residues: CASRGTDVNTEAFF. The CDR3 nucleotides read TGTGCCAGTAGAGGGACGGATGTCAACACTGAAGCTTTCTTT.